This T cell receptor (beta chain) appears in the sequencing data of a study of CD8 T cells in ankylosing spondylitis. Study-level findings and limits: Enrichment of disease-linked clones was reportedly significant in matched ankylosing spondylitis synovial fluid.

Germline values: CDR1 SGHAT, CDR2 FQNNGV. Trimming left V 0 bases short and J 14 bases short, with 14 bases between. The CDR3 length is 13 residues. This clonotype is a singleton in its sample. Its matching antigen is unknown. Generation of TCR beta libraries employed quantitative 5'-RACE incorporating molecular barcodes. Each CDR3 protein is one row after TCRdb ran MiXCR on the 5' RACE reads. The table has roughly 260,000 distinct CDR3 sequences, about 20% seen once. The receptor comes from a male donor with ankylosing spondylitis or in good health (not recorded which). The material sequenced was blood, either unsorted or a sorted T cell fraction (not recorded which). V usage is TRBV11-2 and J usage is TRBJ2-1, with D tentatively TRBD1 (5 bases). The CDR3 loop is CASSLDTGESKFF. CDR3 nucleotides: TGTGCCAGCAGCTTAGACACAGGAGAGAGCAAGTTCTTC.